This T cell receptor beta chain was recorded in a study of T cell repertoires in cytomegalovirus infection. Study-wide context: Both a matching HLA type and CMV infection were indicated by public TCR beta signatures.

Study outcomes and limitations: Based on cumulative public TCR beta family frequency, carriers of CMV plus the relevant HLA were identified.

At least ten counts were recorded for this clonotype. Its antigen remains unidentified. The germline V gene encodes CDR1 SNHLY and CDR2 FYNNEI. This CDR3 is 15 amino acids long. V was trimmed by 7 bases and J by 4 bases, leaving 19 bases between them. TCRdb independently ran MiXCR on the reads; one entry per CDR3 protein. The table includes fewer than 300,000 distinct CDR3 sequences, over 20% detected once. Sequencing input: PBMCs. This chain connects TRBV2 to TRBJ2-5, with D maybe TRBD2 (6 bases). The TCR comes from a human donor in good health (CMV status not recorded). Some clones in this sample may be carry-over from other donors' samples. The CDR3 nucleotides read TGTGCCAGCAAGCGTGGGACCCGGGGGTTAGAGACCCAGTACTTC. Translation: CASKRGTRGLETQYF. The full variable domain, completed using reference TRBV2 and TRBJ2-5, is EPEVTQTPSHQVTQMGQEVILRCVPISNHLYFYWYRQILGQKVEFLVSFYNNEISEKSEIFDDQFSVERPDGSNFTLKIRSTKLEDSAMYFCASKRGTRGLETQYFGPGTRLLVL.